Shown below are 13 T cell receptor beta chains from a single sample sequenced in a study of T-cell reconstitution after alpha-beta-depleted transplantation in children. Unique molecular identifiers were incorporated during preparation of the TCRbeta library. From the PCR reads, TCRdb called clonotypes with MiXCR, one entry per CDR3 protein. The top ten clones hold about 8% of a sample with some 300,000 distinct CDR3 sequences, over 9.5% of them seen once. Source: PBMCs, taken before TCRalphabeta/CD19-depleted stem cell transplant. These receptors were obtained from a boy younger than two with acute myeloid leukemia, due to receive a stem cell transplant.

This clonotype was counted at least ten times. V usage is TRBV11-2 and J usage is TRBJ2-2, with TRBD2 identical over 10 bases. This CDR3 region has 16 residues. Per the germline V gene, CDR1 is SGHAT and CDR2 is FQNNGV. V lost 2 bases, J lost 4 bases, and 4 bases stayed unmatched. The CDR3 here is CASSLRLAGVTGELFF. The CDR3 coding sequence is TGTGCCAGCAGCTTAAGGCTAGCGGGAGTCACCGGGGAGCTGTTTTTT.

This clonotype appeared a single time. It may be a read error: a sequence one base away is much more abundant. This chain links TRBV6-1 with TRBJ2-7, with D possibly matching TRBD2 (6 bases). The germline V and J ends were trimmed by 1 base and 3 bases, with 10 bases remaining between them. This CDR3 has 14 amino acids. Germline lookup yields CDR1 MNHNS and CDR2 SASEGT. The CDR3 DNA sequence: TGTGCCAGCAGTGAAGGGGACGGGGGCTACGAGCAGTACTTC. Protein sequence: CASSEGDGGYEQYF.

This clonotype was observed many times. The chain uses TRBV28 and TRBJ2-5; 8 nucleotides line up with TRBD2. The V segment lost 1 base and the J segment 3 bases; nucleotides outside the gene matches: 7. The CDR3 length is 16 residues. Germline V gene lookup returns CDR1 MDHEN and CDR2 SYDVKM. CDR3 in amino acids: CASSLLVGGLEETQYF. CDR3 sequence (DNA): TGTGCCAGCAGTTTATTAGTAGGGGGACTAGAAGAGACCCAGTACTTC.

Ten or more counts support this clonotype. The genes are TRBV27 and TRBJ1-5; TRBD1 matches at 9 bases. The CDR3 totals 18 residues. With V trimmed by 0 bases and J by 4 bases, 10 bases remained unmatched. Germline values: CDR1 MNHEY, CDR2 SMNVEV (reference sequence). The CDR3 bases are TGTGCCAGCAGTTTATCCCCCCTGGGACAGGGTGGGAATCAGCCCCAGCATTTT. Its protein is CASSLSPLGQGGNQPQHF.

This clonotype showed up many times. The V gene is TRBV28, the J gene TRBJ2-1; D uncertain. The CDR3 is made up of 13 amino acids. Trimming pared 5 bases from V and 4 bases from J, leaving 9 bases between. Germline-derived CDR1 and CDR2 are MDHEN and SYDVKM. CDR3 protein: CASSLRMYNEQFF. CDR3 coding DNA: TGTGCCAGCAGTCTTAGGATGTACAATGAGCAGTTCTTC.

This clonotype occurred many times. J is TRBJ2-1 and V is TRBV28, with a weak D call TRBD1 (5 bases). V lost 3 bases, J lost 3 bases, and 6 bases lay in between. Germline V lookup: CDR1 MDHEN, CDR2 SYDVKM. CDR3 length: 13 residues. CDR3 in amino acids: CASSFQGYNEQFF. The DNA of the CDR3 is TGTGCCAGCAGTTTTCAGGGCTACAATGAGCAGTTCTTC.

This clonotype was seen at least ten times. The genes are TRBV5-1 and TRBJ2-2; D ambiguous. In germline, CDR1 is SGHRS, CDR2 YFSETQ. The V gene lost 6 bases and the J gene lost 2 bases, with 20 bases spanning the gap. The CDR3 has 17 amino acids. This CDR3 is CASTRRFNLINTGELFF. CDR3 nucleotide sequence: TGCGCCAGCACCAGGCGGTTCAACCTAATAAACACCGGGGAGCTGTTTTTT.

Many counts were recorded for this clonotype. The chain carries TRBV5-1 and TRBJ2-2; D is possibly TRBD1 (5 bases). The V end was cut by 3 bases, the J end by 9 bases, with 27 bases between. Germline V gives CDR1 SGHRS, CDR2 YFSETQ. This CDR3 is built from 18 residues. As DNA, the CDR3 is TGCGCCAGCAGCTCCTACCTACGACAGAACCCAGTGGGGAGGGAGCTGTTTTTT. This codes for CASSSYLRQNPVGRELFF. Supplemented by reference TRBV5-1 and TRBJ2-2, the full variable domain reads KAGVTQTPRYLIKTRGQQVTLSCSPISGHRSVSWYQQTPGQGLQFLFEYFSETQRNKGNFPGRFSGRQFSNSRSEMNVSTLELGDSALYLCASSSYLRQNPVGRELFFGEGSRLTVL.

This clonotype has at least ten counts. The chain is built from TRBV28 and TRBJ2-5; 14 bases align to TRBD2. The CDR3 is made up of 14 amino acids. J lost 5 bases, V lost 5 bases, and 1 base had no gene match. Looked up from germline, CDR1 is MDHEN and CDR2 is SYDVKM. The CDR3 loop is CASSRTSGGETQYF. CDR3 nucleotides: TGTGCCAGCAGTCGGACTAGCGGGGGGGAGACCCAGTACTTC.

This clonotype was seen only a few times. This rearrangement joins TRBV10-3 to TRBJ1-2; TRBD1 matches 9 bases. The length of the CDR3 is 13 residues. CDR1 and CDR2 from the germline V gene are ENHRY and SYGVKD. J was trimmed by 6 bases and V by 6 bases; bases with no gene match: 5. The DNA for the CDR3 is TGTGCCATCAGCGACGGGACAGGGCATGGCTACACCTTC. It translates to CAISDGTGHGYTF.

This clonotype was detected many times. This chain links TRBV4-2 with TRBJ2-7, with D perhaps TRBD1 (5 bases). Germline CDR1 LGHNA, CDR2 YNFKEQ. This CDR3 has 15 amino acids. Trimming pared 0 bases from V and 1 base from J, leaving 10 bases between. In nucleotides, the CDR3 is TGTGCCAGCAGCCAAGATTGGAAGGGGTCCTACGAGCAGTACTTC. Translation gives CASSQDWKGSYEQYF.

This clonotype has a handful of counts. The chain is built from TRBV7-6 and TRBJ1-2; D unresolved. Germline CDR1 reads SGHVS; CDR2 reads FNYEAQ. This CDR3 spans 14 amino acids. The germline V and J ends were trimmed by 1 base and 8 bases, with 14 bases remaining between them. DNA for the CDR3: TGTGCCAGCAGCTTAGGGGAGGGCCGAAAGGGCTACACCTTC. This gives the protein CASSLGEGRKGYTF.

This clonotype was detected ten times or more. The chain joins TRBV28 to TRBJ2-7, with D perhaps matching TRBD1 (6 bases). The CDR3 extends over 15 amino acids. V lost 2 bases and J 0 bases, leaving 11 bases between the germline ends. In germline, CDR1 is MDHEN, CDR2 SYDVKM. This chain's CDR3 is CASSLATGYSYEQYF. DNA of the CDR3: TGTGCCAGCAGTTTAGCGACAGGTTACTCCTACGAGCAGTACTTC.